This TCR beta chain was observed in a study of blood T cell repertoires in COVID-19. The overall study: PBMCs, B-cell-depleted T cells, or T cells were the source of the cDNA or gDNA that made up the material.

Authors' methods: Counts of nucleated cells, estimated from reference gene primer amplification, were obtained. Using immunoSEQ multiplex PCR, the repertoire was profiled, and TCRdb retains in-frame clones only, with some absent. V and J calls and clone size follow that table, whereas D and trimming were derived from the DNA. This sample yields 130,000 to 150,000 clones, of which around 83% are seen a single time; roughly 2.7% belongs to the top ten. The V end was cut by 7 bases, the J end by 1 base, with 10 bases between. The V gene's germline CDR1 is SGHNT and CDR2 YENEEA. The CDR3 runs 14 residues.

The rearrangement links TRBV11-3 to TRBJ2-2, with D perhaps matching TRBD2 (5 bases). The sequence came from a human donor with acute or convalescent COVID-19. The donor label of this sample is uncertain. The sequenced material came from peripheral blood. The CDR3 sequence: CASTLGLNTGELFF. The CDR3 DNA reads TGTGCCAGCACCCTAGGACTGAACACCGGGGAGCTGTTTTTT.